Detailed here is one T cell receptor beta chain. What it binds is unknown. This specimen belongs to a study of CXCR3-negative and CXCR3-positive naive CD8 T cells. Study details: There were some 150 million TRB reads altogether, and each library had about 1.5 +/- 0.3 million of them. Whole-study findings and limits: TRB CDR3s were more hydrophobic in CXCR3-positive than in CXCR3-negative naive cells. Relative to memory CD8+ cells, whose diversity was much lower, both naive subsets had comparably high diversity.

The CDR3 has 15 residues. From germline, CDR1 is SEHNR and CDR2 FQNEAQ (reference sequence). Each TRB cDNA library was prepared by 5' RACE (with UMI labels). TCRdb re-called the 5' RACE reads; one entry per CDR3 protein, DNA not given. Recorded for this sample: more than 50,000 distinct CDR3 sequences. Naive CD8+ T cells showed a CD45RO-CCR7+CD27+CD95- phenotype. The J gene is TRBJ2-7, the V gene TRBV7-9; the D call from TCRdb, TRBD1, cannot be confirmed without DNA. This TCR was recovered from a human donor in good health. Some clones in this sample may be carry-over from other donors' samples. The sample consisted of naive CXCR3- CD8+ T cells from blood. Subset reported: CD45RO-CCR7+CD27+CD95- naive CD8+ T cells lacking CXCR3 (TNR3-). This CDR3 is CASAGQQGASYEQYF.